This is a list of T cell receptor beta chains from one sample in a study of blood T cell repertoires in COVID-19. The repertoire was sequenced with immunoSEQ multiplex PCR; TCRdb's copy has only in-frame clones and lacks some. The table lists 190,000 or so clones, approximately 86% of them singletons. Source material: peripheral blood. The receptors here all came from a man between 35 and 55 years old with active or convalescent COVID-19. Both conserved end residues are part of each CDR3. The D gene is left open where the match is weak. Clone size, where shown, is once, few, many, or a class for clones that have expanded.

TGTGCCTGGAGTGTACGCAGGGGTAATTCACCCCTCCACTTT | CAWSVRRGNSPLHF | - | TRBV30 | - | TRBJ1-6
TGTGCCAGCAGTGAATATACAGGGGATGGCTACACCTTC | CASSEYTGDGYTF | TRBD1 | TRBV6-1 | - | TRBJ1-2
TGTGCCAGCTCACTTGCAGGGGACATCTCTGGTGCCAACGTCCTGACTTTC | CASSLAGDISGANVLTF | - | TRBV18 | once | TRBJ2-6
TGTGCCTGGAGTGGATTAGGAGCTGGAAACACCATATATTTT | CAWSGLGAGNTIYF | - | TRBV30 | - | TRBJ1-3
TGTGCCAGCAGCTTAGTACAGGGAGCCACCGGGGAGCTGTTTTTT | CASSLVQGATGELFF | - | TRBV11-2 | - | TRBJ2-2
TGTGCCACCAGTGATTTCCTGACTAGCGGGGGAACCGGGGAGCTGTTTTTT | CATSDFLTSGGTGELFF | TRBD2 | TRBV24-1 | - | TRBJ2-2
TGTGCCAGCAGCCACCCAACTAGCGGGGGGGCCGTTGAGCAGTTCTTC | CASSHPTSGGAVEQFF | TRBD2 | TRBV4-2 | - | TRBJ2-1
TGCGCCAGCAGCCTGGGACAGGGGGAGATAGATGAGCAGTTCTTC | CASSLGQGEIDEQFF | TRBD1 | TRBV4-1 | few | TRBJ2-1
TGTGCCATCAGTGAGTCGATGGTGGGCCGGGGGTTTAACTATGGCTACACCTTC | CAISESMVGRGFNYGYTF | - | TRBV10-3 | - | TRBJ1-2
TGTGCCAGCAGCCAAGATCTCAGCTATGGCTACACCTTC | CASSQDLSYGYTF | - | TRBV14 | - | TRBJ1-2
TGCGCCAGCAGCCACGACGGGGGACCCACTCTACTAGAGACCCAGTACTTC | CASSHDGGPTLLETQYF | - | TRBV5-1 | - | TRBJ2-5
TGTGCCAGCAGCGTAGGAACAGGGGGCCGGCAAGAGACCCAGTACTTC | CASSVGTGGRQETQYF | TRBD1 | TRBV9 | - | TRBJ2-5
TGTGCCAGCAGCTGTAGCGTTTGGTTTGCTGAAGCTTTCTTT | CASSCSVWFAEAFF | - | TRBV7-4 | - | TRBJ1-1
TGTGCCAGCGGGTCAGGGGCCCACCAAGAGACCCAGTACTTC | CASGSGAHQETQYF | - | TRBV3-1/TRBV3-2 | - | TRBJ2-5
TGTGCCAGCAGCGCCGAAGGGGGTCGTAGTCAGCCCCAGCATTTT | CASSAEGGRSQPQHF | - | TRBV9 | - | TRBJ1-5
TGCAGCGTTGCGAGACAGGGGGTTCGCGAGCAGTACTTC | CSVARQGVREQYF | TRBD1 | TRBV29-1 | - | TRBJ2-7
TGTGCCAGCAGCCAAGCAGGGGCCGGTTCACCCCTCCACTTT | CASSQAGAGSPLHF | - | TRBV14 | - | TRBJ1-6
TGTGCCACCAGCGAGGGAGGCGTGGGGTCTGGAAACACCATATATTTT | CATSEGGVGSGNTIYF | - | TRBV24-1 | few | TRBJ1-3
TGTGCCAGCAGCTTAGCGCGGGGTAGGGAAAAACTGTTTTTT | CASSLARGREKLFF | - | TRBV7-8 | - | TRBJ1-4
TGTGCCAGCAGCGGGGGGTACAATGAGCAGTTCTTC | CASSGGYNEQFF | - | TRBV7-8 | - | TRBJ2-1
TGCGCCAGCAGCCTGGACACCGTCTACGAGCAGTACTTC | CASSLDTVYEQYF | - | TRBV5-1 | - | TRBJ2-7
TGTGCCAGCAGTAGCCTTCGGACAGTGGAAGAGACCCAGTACTTC | CASSSLRTVEETQYF | - | TRBV28 | - | TRBJ2-5
TGTGCCAGCAGTTTACCATTTAGGGAGGTCGGGGAGCTGTTTTTT | CASSLPFREVGELFF | - | TRBV28 | - | TRBJ2-2
TGTGCCAGCAGCCCCGGACAGAATTCTAACTATGGCTACACCTTC | CASSPGQNSNYGYTF | - | TRBV5-4 | few | TRBJ1-2
TGTGCCAGCAGTCCTACAGGGGGACTTTCACCCCTCCACTTT | CASSPTGGLSPLHF | TRBD1 | TRBV28 | - | TRBJ1-6
TGTGCCAGCAGCCTCAGAAGGGAGAATTCACCCCTCCACTTT | CASSLRRENSPLHF | - | TRBV7-3 | once | TRBJ1-6
TGTGCCAGCAGCCAAGGGACAGGGAATTCACCCCTCCACTTT | CASSQGTGNSPLHF | TRBD1 | TRBV4-2 | - | TRBJ1-6
TGTGCCAGCAGCCTTCGACTAGACCCAGGAGAGACCCAGTACTTC | CASSLRLDPGETQYF | - | TRBV7-6 | - | TRBJ2-5
TGCGCCAGCAGCTTTAGGACAGCTAACACTGAAGCTTTCTTT | CASSFRTANTEAFF | - | TRBV5-1 | - | TRBJ1-1
TGCGCCAGCAGCCTGACTAGCGGGGGAGAGACCCAGTACTTC | CASSLTSGGETQYF | TRBD2 | TRBV5-1 | - | TRBJ2-5
TGTGCCAGCAGCCGACAGGTCACAGATACGCAGTATTTT | CASSRQVTDTQYF | - | TRBV7-3 | - | TRBJ2-3
TGTGCCAGCCCGGCGGGGTCCGTTGGAGATACGCAGTATTTT | CASPAGSVGDTQYF | - | TRBV25-1 | - | TRBJ2-3
TGTGCCAGCAGTTTAAAGAAGGCGGACTATGGCTACACCTTC | CASSLKKADYGYTF | - | TRBV28 | - | TRBJ1-2
TGTGCCAGTAGTATAGATCCTCGCACTGAAGCTTTCTTT | CASSIDPRTEAFF | - | TRBV19 | - | TRBJ1-1
TGTGCTAGTGGTTCTAGCGGGGGGTACAATGAGCAGTTCTTC | CASGSSGGYNEQFF | TRBD2 | TRBV12-5 | - | TRBJ2-1
TGTGCCAGCAGCTCTACTCGCGGGGGGGCCGGGACCGGGGAGCTGTTTTTT | CASSSTRGGAGTGELFF | TRBD2 | TRBV3-1/TRBV3-2 | - | TRBJ2-2
TGCGCCAGCAGCCTACAGGGGGAGGACGAGCAGTACTTC | CASSLQGEDEQYF | TRBD1 | TRBV5-1 | once | TRBJ2-7
TGTGCCTGGAGTGTTAGCGGGGGGGCGGATGAGCAGTTCTTC | CAWSVSGGADEQFF | TRBD2 | TRBV30 | - | TRBJ2-1
TGCGCCAGCAGCTCCCAGGGGGCGTACAATGAGCAGTTCTTC | CASSSQGAYNEQFF | TRBD1 | TRBV5-1 | - | TRBJ2-1
TGTGCCAGCAGTCTCCCCCAAGGGGCTGAAGCTAACTATGGCTACACCTTC | CASSLPQGAEANYGYTF | - | TRBV28 | - | TRBJ1-2
TGTGCCAGCAGCTTGGGTGCAGGGGGCGATTATGGCTACACCTTC | CASSLGAGGDYGYTF | TRBD1 | TRBV5-4 | - | TRBJ1-2
TGCGCCAGCAGCCAAGATCTTGGTAGCGGGGGCCCTACCTACAATGAGCAGTTCTTC | CASSQDLGSGGPTYNEQFF | TRBD2 | TRBV4-1 | - | TRBJ2-1